Below, one TCR beta chain is given with its context. Its antigen is not known. This entry comes from a study of cytomegalovirus exposure and HLA in healthy donors. Overall study: The platform used for the approximately 120 validation repertoires matched that of the roughly 670 first-cohort repertoires, a later analysis reported. General study findings and limits: Accounts indicate the classifier identified cytomegalovirus status with strong specificity and sensitivity. Associated with cytomegalovirus, according to the listing, were fewer than 200 TCR beta chains.

In germline, CDR1 is SNHLY, CDR2 FYNNEI. CDR3 length: 16 amino acids. J was trimmed by 7 bases and V by 6 bases; bases with no gene match: 12. Generated by immunoSEQ multiplex PCR, the TCRdb table keeps only in-frame clones and is missing some. The sample yields roughly 120,000 clones, around 85% seen once. The chain uses TRBV2 and TRBJ2-2; TRBD2 aligns across 9 bases. The sequencing sample was made of PBMCs. The TCR comes from a woman aged 25-40 years in good health and CMV-seronegative. The CDR3 sequence is CASSPQAGGLVGELFF. CDR3 DNA: TGTGCCAGCAGCCCCCAAGCGGGGGGCCTTGTCGGGGAGCTGTTTTTT.